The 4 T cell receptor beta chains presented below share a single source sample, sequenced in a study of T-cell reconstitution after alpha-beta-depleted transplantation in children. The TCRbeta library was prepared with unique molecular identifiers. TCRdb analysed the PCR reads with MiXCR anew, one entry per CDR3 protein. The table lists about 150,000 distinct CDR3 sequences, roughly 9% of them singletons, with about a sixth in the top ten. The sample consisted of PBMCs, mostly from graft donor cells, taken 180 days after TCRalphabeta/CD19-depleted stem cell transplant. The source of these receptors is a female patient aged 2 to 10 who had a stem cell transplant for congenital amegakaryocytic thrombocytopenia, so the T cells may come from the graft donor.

The CDR3 DNA reads TGTGCCACCAGTGATTCCGGCGGGAATACGCAGTATTTT. This translates into CATSDSGGNTQYF. V gene TRBV24-1 combines with J gene TRBJ2-3, with a possible D match to TRBD2 (6 bases). Trimming took off 2 bases at V and 7 bases at J, with 9 bases between the two ends. The germline V gene has CDR1 KGHDR and CDR2 SFDVKD. The CDR3 spans 13 residues.

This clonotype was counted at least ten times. CDR3 sequence (DNA): TGTGCCAGCAGTTACACGGCGACAAGCGGGTCCGAGACCCAGTACTTC. Residues: CASSYTATSGSETQYF. The chain has TRBV6-2 or TRBV6-3 and TRBJ2-5; tentative D call: TRBD2 (6 bases). Germline V gene lookup returns CDR1 MNHEY and CDR2 SVGEGT. The germline V and J ends were trimmed by 2 bases and 5 bases, with 18 bases remaining between them. This CDR3 contains 16 residues.

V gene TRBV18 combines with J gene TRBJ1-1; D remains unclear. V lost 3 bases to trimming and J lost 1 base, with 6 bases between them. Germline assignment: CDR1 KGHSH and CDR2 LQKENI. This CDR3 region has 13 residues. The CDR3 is CASSPNKNTEAFF. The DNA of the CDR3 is TGTGCCAGCTCACCTAACAAGAACACTGAAGCTTTCTTT.

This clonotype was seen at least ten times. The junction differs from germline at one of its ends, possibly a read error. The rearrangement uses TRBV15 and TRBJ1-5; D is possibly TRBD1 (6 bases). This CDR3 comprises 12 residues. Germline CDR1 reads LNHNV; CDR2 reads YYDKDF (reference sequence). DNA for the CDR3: TGTGCCACCGGCAGGGGTGGAAAGCCCCAGCATTTT. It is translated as CATGRGGKPQHF. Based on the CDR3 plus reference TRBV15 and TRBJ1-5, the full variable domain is DAMVIQNPRYQVTQFGKPVTLSCSQTLNHNVMYWYQQKSSQAPKLLFHYYDKDFNNEADTPDNFQSRRPNTSFCFLDIRSPGLGDTAMYLCATGRGGKPQHFGDGTRLSIL.